The 8 T cell receptor beta chains below come from one sample, sequenced in a study of cytomegalovirus exposure and HLA in healthy donors. It was with 60 Vbeta and 13 Jbeta primers that the PCR ran. The repertoire was sequenced with immunoSEQ multiplex PCR; TCRdb's copy has only in-frame clones and lacks some. This sample has around 86,000 clones; over 60% occur once, and the top ten carry approximately 6%. Sequences were obtained from PBMCs. Every receptor here comes from a female donor in good health and CMV-seronegative.

The CDR3 nucleotides are TGTGCCAGCAGTGGGGGTAGCGGGGCCTACGAGCAGTACTTC. Translating it yields CASSGGSGAYEQYF. The rearrangement uses TRBV2 and TRBJ2-7; TRBD2 matches at 8 bases. The J segment lost 2 bases and the V segment lost 4 bases, leaving 4 bases of the junction unmatched. This CDR3 is built from 14 residues. The germline CDR1 and CDR2 sequences are SNHLY and FYNNEI.

The chain carries TRBV2 and TRBJ2-3; 7 bases agree with TRBD2. The germline V gene encodes CDR1 SNHLY and CDR2 FYNNEI. The CDR3 runs to 15 residues. Trimming cost V 1 base and J 4 bases; bases outside gene matches: 5. The CDR3 loop is CASSEVGGRADTQYF. The CDR3 DNA reads TGTGCCAGCAGTGAAGTGGGAGGGAGGGCAGATACGCAGTATTTT.

This clone appeared a few times. V usage is TRBV7-9 and J usage is TRBJ2-7, with TRBD2 matching over 14 bases. This CDR3 has 18 residues. Per the germline V gene, CDR1 is SEHNR and CDR2 is FQNEAQ (reference sequence). V shed 3 bases, J shed 3 bases, and the junction held 10 bases outside the gene matches. CDR3 sequence: CASSFGLAGGIPFYEQYF. DNA for the CDR3: TGTGCCAGCAGCTTTGGACTAGCGGGGGGCATACCTTTCTACGAGCAGTACTTC.

The table lists this clone with a few counts. This chain links TRBV9 with TRBJ1-1; D unclear. V was trimmed by 0 bases and J by 0 bases, leaving 9 bases between them. This CDR3 spans 15 amino acids. Germline loops: CDR1 SGDLS, CDR2 YYNGEE. CDR3 in DNA: TGTGCCAGCAGCGTAGACACAAGTATGAACACTGAAGCTTTCTTT. It encodes CASSVDTSMNTEAFF.

This chain joins TRBV2 and TRBJ2-7; no reliable D call. The germline V and J ends were trimmed by 5 bases and 0 bases, with 8 bases remaining between them. Germline loops: CDR1 SNHLY, CDR2 FYNNEI. This CDR3 comprises 13 residues. CDR3 sequence reads: CASSQTYSYEQYF. DNA for the CDR3: TGTGCCAGCAGTCAGACATACTCCTACGAGCAGTACTTC.

The chain employs TRBV5-8 and TRBJ2-7; the D gene is possibly TRBD1 (6 bases). This CDR3 is built from 17 residues. Per the germline V gene, CDR1 is SGHTS and CDR2 is YDEGEE. V was cut by 0 bases and J by 3 bases, with 19 bases left in between. CDR3 in DNA: TGTGCCAGCAGCTTGGAAACTGGGACACGCCTATACTACGAGCAGTACTTC. Translated, it gives CASSLETGTRLYYEQYF.

The chain couples TRBV7-6 to TRBJ2-5; perhaps TRBD1 as D (5 bases). The CDR3 spans 14 residues. Per germline, CDR1 SGHVS and CDR2 FNYEAQ. Trimming shortened V by 1 base and J by 5 bases, and 11 bases separated the two germline ends. The CDR3 spells CASSLGGSPETQYF. DNA of the CDR3: TGTGCCAGCAGCTTAGGGGGCAGCCCGGAGACCCAGTACTTC.

This clone was counted only a few times. The gene calls are TRBV6-5 and TRBJ1-4; possible D gene TRBD1, 6 bases. CDR1 is MNHEY, CDR2 SVGAGI, per germline. With 6 bases removed from V and 0 bases from J, the gap between germline ends came to 11 bases. CDR3 length: 15 amino acids. CDR3 in amino acids: CASRPRTATNEKLFF. CDR3 sequence (DNA): TGTGCCAGCAGGCCACGGACAGCAACTAATGAAAAACTGTTTTTT.